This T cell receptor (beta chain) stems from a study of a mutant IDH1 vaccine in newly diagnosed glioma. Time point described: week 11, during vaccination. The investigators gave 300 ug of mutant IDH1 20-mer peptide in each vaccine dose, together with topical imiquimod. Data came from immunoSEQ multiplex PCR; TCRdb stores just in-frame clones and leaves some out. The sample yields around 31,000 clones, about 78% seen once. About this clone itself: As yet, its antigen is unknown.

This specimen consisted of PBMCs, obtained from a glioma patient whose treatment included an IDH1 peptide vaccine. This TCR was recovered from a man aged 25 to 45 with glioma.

The CDR3 spells CASSPLGSSYEQYF. The CDR3 DNA is TGTGCCAGCAGCCCCCTCGGAAGCTCCTACGAGCAGTACTTC. The rearrangement uses TRBV7-8 and TRBJ2-7; no definite D call. Trimming pared 5 bases from V and 0 bases from J, leaving 11 bases between. Per the germline V gene, CDR1 is SGHVS and CDR2 is FQNEAQ. CDR3 size: 14 residues.